The 23 T cell receptor beta chains below were found in one sample sequenced in a study of blood T cell repertoires in COVID-19 (dated by TCRdb to 2020 to 2021). Libraries were constructed by the immunoSEQ multiplex PCR assay. Held by TCRdb, this immuneACCESS table contains in-frame sequences only and omits some clones. Under half of the omission traces to an unresolved V gene where checked; the cause of the rest is unknown. The sample table records a few hundred thousand clones; around 86% of these occur just once. The ten largest make up around 1.6% of the sample. Sequencing was done on a sample of peripheral blood. These receptor sequences come from a woman aged 50 to 65 with acute or convalescent COVID-19.

This clone was observed a single time. This chain joins TRBV28 and TRBJ2-7; a weak D match, TRBD1 (5 bases). The ends were cut back, 4 bases at V and 0 bases at J, with 10 bases in the middle. This CDR3 comprises 14 residues. The germline V gene has CDR1 MDHEN and CDR2 SYDVKM. The CDR3 nucleotides read TGTGCCAGCAGTTACGTCGACAGCTCCTACGAGCAGTACTTC. Protein: CASSYVDSSYEQYF.

In DNA, the CDR3 is TGTGCCAGCAGTTTATACGCGGCAACACCCACCGAGCAGTACTTC. It specifies CASSLYAATPTEQYF. The chain joins TRBV28 to TRBJ2-7; D gene uncertain. The V and J ends lost 1 base and 6 bases respectively, with 16 bases between them. The CDR3 has 15 residues. Germline CDR1 MDHEN, CDR2 SYDVKM.

The rearrangement uses TRBV21-1 and TRBJ2-7; TRBD1 is taken as the D call from the table, unchecked against the DNA. TRBV21-1 is noted as a pseudogene. The CDR3 runs 16 residues. CDR3 in amino acids: CASSKTWTPNRNEQYF. DNA for the CDR3: TGTGCCAGCAGCAAGACCTGGACACCAAATCGGAACGAGCAGTACTTC.

The rearrangement links TRBV5-6 to TRBJ2-3; unclear D gene. The germline gives CDR1 SGHDT, CDR2 YYEEEE. With 0 bases removed from V and 4 bases from J, the gap between germline ends came to 12 bases. The CDR3 length is 15 residues. Written as DNA, the CDR3 is TGTGCCAGCAGCTTGGATGCAGCGCGCCCAGATACGCAGTATTTT. As protein: CASSLDAARPDTQYF.

The chain uses TRBV4-3 and TRBJ2-7; 8 bases line up with TRBD1. CDR1 LGHNA and CDR2 YSLEER come from the germline V gene. V dropped 0 bases and J dropped 6; count of bases not matched to a gene: 7. The CDR3 has 15 amino acids. The CDR3 sequence: CASSQDYRGFLEQYF. The DNA of the CDR3 is TGCGCCAGCAGCCAAGATTACAGGGGGTTTCTCGAGCAGTACTTC.

The gene calls are TRBV27 and TRBJ2-5; perhaps TRBD2 as D (6 bases). Per germline, CDR1 MNHEY and CDR2 SMNVEV (reference sequence). This CDR3 has 14 residues. V dropped 5 bases and J dropped 1 base, with 11 bases sitting between them. For the CDR3, the DNA is TGTGCCAGCAGTCAGCGACTAGTCCAAGAGACCCAGTACTTC. Protein product: CASSQRLVQETQYF.

This chain uses TRBV7-2 with TRBJ2-1; TRBD1 aligns across 7 bases. Germline V CDR1 and CDR2: SGHTA, FQGNSA. The ends lost 5 bases at V and 6 bases at J; junction bases unmatched: 7. The CDR3 runs to 14 residues. The CDR3 region is CASSTGTGANEQFF. DNA of the CDR3: TGTGCCAGCAGCACAGGAACAGGGGCCAATGAGCAGTTCTTC.

The rearrangement joins TRBV9 to TRBJ2-3; TRBD1 agrees at 10 bases. Trimming at V came to 4 bases and at J to 0 bases, leaving 2 bases not matched to a gene. The CDR3 sequence is 15 residues long. Germline V lookup: CDR1 SGDLS, CDR2 YYNGEE. CDR3 sequence (DNA): TGTGCCAGCAGCACGGGACAGGGGAGCACAGATACGCAGTATTTT. Residues: CASSTGQGSTDTQYF.

The table lists this clone with a few counts. This specimen includes other DNA sequences encoding the same CDR3. The V call is TRBV20-1, the J call TRBJ2-7; D is possibly TRBD2 (6 bases). Germline-derived CDR1 and CDR2 are DFQATT and SNEGSKA (reference sequence). V was clipped by 3 bases and J by 3 bases, with 6 bases between them. The CDR3 sequence is 11 residues long. This CDR3 is CSARRGYEQYF. DNA of the CDR3: TGCAGTGCTAGGCGGGGCTACGAGCAGTACTTC.

The genes are TRBV28 and TRBJ2-3, with D tentatively TRBD1 (6 bases). Trimming shortened V by 6 bases and J by 0 bases, and 16 bases separated the two germline ends. This CDR3 is 16 amino acids long. The germline V gene encodes CDR1 MDHEN and CDR2 SYDVKM. The DNA of the CDR3 is TGTGCCAGCAGCTCTCGGACAGTCGTCAGCACAGATACGCAGTATTTT. It yields the protein CASSSRTVVSTDTQYF.

This clone was seen only once. The genes are TRBV3-1 (or the pseudogene TRBV3-2) and TRBJ2-1; D may be TRBD2 (6 bases). Trimming left V 1 base short and J 0 bases short, with 19 bases between. The CDR3 has 19 residues. Germline V CDR1 and CDR2: LGHDT, YNNKEL (reference sequence). The CDR3: CASSQAWTLARSSYNEQFF. The CDR3 DNA reads TGTGCCAGCAGCCAAGCGTGGACGCTAGCGCGGAGCTCCTACAATGAGCAGTTCTTC.

The chain recombines TRBV11-2 with TRBJ2-1; TRBD2 aligns across 10 bases. CDR3 size: 15 residues. Germline CDR1 reads SGHAT; CDR2 reads FQNNGV. Trimming removed 5 bases from V and 7 bases from J; junction bases left unmatched: 8. CDR3 amino acids: CASSARGLAVNEQFF. The CDR3 nucleotides read TGTGCCAGCAGCGCTCGAGGACTAGCGGTAAATGAGCAGTTCTTC.

V usage is TRBV9 and J usage is TRBJ2-3, with D tentatively TRBD1 (5 bases). The CDR3 contains 14 residues. Germline assignment: CDR1 SGDLS and CDR2 YYNGEE. The V and J ends lost 4 bases and 3 bases respectively, with 12 bases between them. CDR3 amino acids: CASSPRTRTDTQYF. The CDR3 nucleotides read TGTGCCAGCAGCCCCCGGACACGGACAGATACGCAGTATTTT.

The chain couples TRBV4-1 to TRBJ2-7; 8 nucleotides match TRBD2. J gave up 5 bases and V 0 bases, and 6 bases lay outside the gene matches. Germline V CDR1 and CDR2: MGHRA, YSYEKL. CDR3 length equals 15 residues. The CDR3 sequence: CASSQDYSGGNEQYF. For the CDR3, the DNA is TGCGCCAGCAGCCAAGATTATTCGGGAGGGAACGAGCAGTACTTC.

This rearrangement joins TRBV18 to TRBJ2-1; TRBD2 matches 7 bases. Germline V lookup: CDR1 KGHSH, CDR2 LQKENI. The V and J ends lost 4 bases and 8 bases, in that order; junction bases with no gene match: 8. This CDR3 has 14 residues. The DNA for the CDR3 is TGTGCCAGCTCACTTCCCACCCGGGGGGATGAGCAGTTCTTC. This gives the protein CASSLPTRGDEQFF.

The rearrangement uses TRBV11-2 and TRBJ2-7, with 8 bases that match TRBD2. Germline CDR1 SGHAT, CDR2 FQNNGV. V gave up 0 bases and J gave up 3 bases; unmatched junction bases: 4. CDR3 length: 15 residues. CDR3 nucleotide sequence: TGTGCCAGCAGCTTAGACCCGGGAGGGGGCTACGAGCAGTACTTC. Its translation: CASSLDPGGGYEQYF.

This clone was seen only a few times. J is TRBJ2-3 and V is TRBV6-6; D possibly corresponds to TRBD1 (6 bases). The germline CDR1 and CDR2 sequences are MNHNY and SVGAGI (reference sequence). CDR3 length equals 13 residues. Trimming left V 4 bases short and J 4 bases short, with 9 bases between. For the CDR3, the DNA is TGTGCCAGCAGTTTACAGGGTCCAGATACGCAGTATTTT. It translates to CASSLQGPDTQYF.

The gene calls are TRBV5-6 and TRBJ1-4; D gene unclear. Per germline, CDR1 SGHDT and CDR2 YYEEEE. The CDR3 has 12 amino acids. Trimming cost V 1 base and J 16 bases, with 14 bases left between them. CDR3 protein: CASSLRRNNQFF. The CDR3 bases are TGTGCCAGCAGCTTGCGGCGGAATAATCAGTTTTTT. Full variable domain (outside the CDR3, taken from reference TRBV5-6 and TRBJ1-4): DAGVTQSPTHLIKTRGQQVTLRCSPKSGHDTVSWYQQALGQGPQFIFQYYEEEERQRGNFPDRFSGHQFPNYSSELNVNALLLGDSALYLCASSLRRNNQFFGSGTQLSVL.

This chain uses TRBV7-8 with TRBJ1-4; TRBD1 agrees at 7 bases. Losses at the gene ends were 3 bases for V and 8 bases for J; bases not matched to a gene: 3. CDR1 is SGHVS, CDR2 FQNEAQ, per germline. This CDR3 has 13 residues. The CDR3 region is CASSFSGGEKLFF. The CDR3, as DNA: TGTGCCAGCAGCTTCTCAGGGGGAGAAAAACTGTTTTTT.

This chain joins TRBV28 and TRBJ2-3, with D perhaps matching TRBD2 (6 bases). V was clipped by 4 bases and J by 2 bases, with 22 bases between them. The CDR3 sequence is 18 residues long. Germline CDR1 is MDHEN and CDR2 is SYDVKM. The CDR3, as DNA: TGTGCCAGCAGTTCCGACAAGTTCGGGAGCGGATTCACAGATACGCAGTATTTT. The encoded protein is CASSSDKFGSGFTDTQYF.

The chain is built from TRBV4-1 and TRBJ2-1, with 11 bases fitting TRBD2. J gave up 4 bases and V 8 bases, and 10 bases lay outside the gene matches. CDR1 MGHRA and CDR2 YSYEKL come from the germline V gene. There are 16 residues in the CDR3. Here the CDR3 reads CASGLSGRAGYNEQFF. The CDR3 DNA is TGCGCCAGCGGGCTTAGCGGGAGGGCCGGGTACAATGAGCAGTTCTTC.

This clone appeared a few times. The chain is built from TRBV28 and TRBJ2-3, with 7 bases fitting TRBD1. V trimming: 7 bases; J trimming: 1 base; junction bases outside the gene matches: 8. Germline-derived CDR1 and CDR2 are MDHEN and SYDVKM. The CDR3 runs to 15 residues. For the CDR3, the DNA is TGTGCCAGCATTTTCCGGGACAGTCGCACAGATACGCAGTATTTT. This sequence encodes CASIFRDSRTDTQYF.

V gene TRBV3-1 (or the pseudogene TRBV3-2) combines with J gene TRBJ2-5; 7 bases match TRBD1. V trimming: 2 bases; J trimming: 5 bases; junction bases outside the gene matches: 8. The CDR3 runs 15 residues. Germline lookup yields CDR1 LGHDT and CDR2 YNNKEL (reference sequence). CDR3 nucleotides: TGTGCCAGCAGCCAAAGGACAGGCTTCTCGGAGACCCAGTACTTC. It yields the protein CASSQRTGFSETQYF.